A selection of T cell receptor beta chains follows, all from one sample in a study of blood T cell repertoires in COVID-19. Repertoires were generated with immunoSEQ multiplex PCR, while TCRdb's copy carries only in-frame clones and drops some. Of 120,000 to 150,000 clones in the sample, about four fifths are singletons; the top ten hold 5.5%. Source material: PBMCs or T cells enriched from blood (not recorded which). The receptor set was obtained from a man aged 35-49 years with acute COVID-19. CDR3s include the opening cysteine and the closing phenylalanine or tryptophan. D genes are given only for firm matches. Clone size appears in some rows only: once, few, many, or a class for an expanded clone.

v_gene: TRBV28; len: 16; abundance: NA; j_gene: TRBJ1-1; d_gene: TRBD1; CDR3nt: TGTGCCAGCATTACGGCAGGGGGCTTTTTGAACACTGAAGCTTTCTTT; CDR3aa: CASITAGGFLNTEAFF
v_gene: TRBV11-2; len: 15; abundance: NA; j_gene: TRBJ2-1; d_gene: NA; CDR3nt: TGTGCCAGCAGCCCCCGCCAGGGTAGGGACAATGAGCAGTTCTTC; CDR3aa: CASSPRQGRDNEQFF
v_gene: TRBV6-5; len: 15; abundance: NA; j_gene: TRBJ1-2; d_gene: TRBD1; CDR3nt: TGTGCCAGCAAACCTGGACAGGGGGCAAGCTATGGCTACACCTTC; CDR3aa: CASKPGQGASYGYTF
v_gene: TRBV6-5; len: 13; abundance: NA; j_gene: TRBJ2-7; d_gene: NA; CDR3nt: TGTGCCTCCTCCAGGCCAGGAGGATACGAGCAGTACTTC; CDR3aa: CASSRPGGYEQYF
v_gene: TRBV30; len: 14; abundance: NA; j_gene: TRBJ1-6; d_gene: TRBD1; CDR3nt: TGTGCCTGGAGTAGAGACAGGGGAAATTCACCCCTCCACTTT; CDR3aa: CAWSRDRGNSPLHF
v_gene: TRBV28; len: 15; abundance: NA; j_gene: TRBJ1-2; d_gene: TRBD1; CDR3nt: TGTGCCAGCAACATACAGGGGGAGCTTAACTATGGCTACACCTTC; CDR3aa: CASNIQGELNYGYTF
v_gene: TRBV2; len: 15; abundance: NA; j_gene: TRBJ2-5; d_gene: TRBD2; CDR3nt: TGTGCCAGCAGTGAGAGGACTAGCGGGGGGGGGACCCAGTACTTC; CDR3aa: CASSERTSGGGTQYF
v_gene: TRBV30; len: 15; abundance: NA; j_gene: TRBJ1-4; d_gene: TRBD1; CDR3nt: TGTGCCTGGAGTGTAGGGGGCAGCCCTAGGGAAAAACTGTTTTTT; CDR3aa: CAWSVGGSPREKLFF
v_gene: TRBV2; len: 14; abundance: NA; j_gene: TRBJ2-3; d_gene: NA; CDR3nt: TGTGCCAGCATAAGGGGCCTTAGCACAGATACGCAGTATTTT; CDR3aa: CASIRGLSTDTQYF
v_gene: TRBV12-3/TRBV12-4; len: 12; abundance: NA; j_gene: TRBJ2-7; d_gene: NA; CDR3nt: TGTGCCTCCGGAAAAGGGAGCTACGAGCAGTACTTC; CDR3aa: CASGKGSYEQYF
v_gene: TRBV10-1; len: 13; abundance: NA; j_gene: TRBJ1-1; d_gene: NA; CDR3nt: TGCGCCAGCAGTGAGAATCGGGACACTGAAGCTTTCTTT; CDR3aa: CASSENRDTEAFF
v_gene: TRBV2; len: 12; abundance: NA; j_gene: TRBJ1-1; d_gene: TRBD1; CDR3nt: TGTGCCAGCAGTTCTGGGACAGGGCGGGCTTTCTTT; CDR3aa: CASSSGTGRAFF
v_gene: TRBV7-9; len: 13; abundance: NA; j_gene: TRBJ1-6; d_gene: NA; CDR3nt: TGTGCCAGCAGCTTAGGATCGGGTTCACCCCTCCACTTT; CDR3aa: CASSLGSGSPLHF
v_gene: TRBV5-1; len: 13; abundance: NA; j_gene: TRBJ1-5; d_gene: NA; CDR3nt: TGCGCCAGCAGCTTAGACTCCAATCAGCCCCAGCATTTT; CDR3aa: CASSLDSNQPQHF
v_gene: TRBV24-1; len: 16; abundance: NA; j_gene: TRBJ2-1; d_gene: NA; CDR3nt: TGTGCCACCAGTGATCTCCAATTTGGAGGGACCAATGAGCAGTTCTTC; CDR3aa: CATSDLQFGGTNEQFF
v_gene: TRBV15; len: 20; abundance: NA; j_gene: TRBJ2-1; d_gene: NA; CDR3nt: TGTGCCACCAGCAGAGATCGGTCCATGGGGAGGAGTAGCTCCTACAATGAGCAGTTCTTC; CDR3aa: CATSRDRSMGRSSSYNEQFF
v_gene: TRBV7-6; len: 13; abundance: NA; j_gene: TRBJ2-3; d_gene: NA; CDR3nt: TGTGCCAGCAGCTCCGGCAGGGCAGATACGCAGTATTTT; CDR3aa: CASSSGRADTQYF
v_gene: TRBV11-2; len: 13; abundance: NA; j_gene: TRBJ1-1; d_gene: NA; CDR3nt: TGTGCCAGCAGCTTAGGTAGGAACACTGAAGCTTTCTTT; CDR3aa: CASSLGRNTEAFF
v_gene: TRBV7-2; len: 15; abundance: NA; j_gene: TRBJ2-1; d_gene: NA; CDR3nt: TGTGCCAGCAGCCCTAGGGGGGGGGCCCGGGATGAGCAGTTCTTC; CDR3aa: CASSPRGGARDEQFF
v_gene: TRBV28; len: 12; abundance: NA; j_gene: TRBJ2-7; d_gene: NA; CDR3nt: TGTGCCAGCAGTTTCTCCCAGAGGGAGCAGTACTTC; CDR3aa: CASSFSQREQYF
v_gene: TRBV25-1; len: 16; abundance: NA; j_gene: TRBJ2-2; d_gene: TRBD2; CDR3nt: TGTGCCAGCAGTGATGATCAGCGGGGTCTCACCGGGGAGCTGTTTTTT; CDR3aa: CASSDDQRGLTGELFF
v_gene: TRBV19; len: 16; abundance: NA; j_gene: TRBJ2-7; d_gene: TRBD2; CDR3nt: TGTGCCAGTAGTTCTGGGACTAGCGGGGGCCCTTACGAGCAGTACTTC; CDR3aa: CASSSGTSGGPYEQYF
v_gene: TRBV6-1; len: 15; abundance: once; j_gene: TRBJ2-3; d_gene: NA; CDR3nt: TGTGCCAGCAGTGAAACAGGGAGCGGCACAGATACGCAGTATTTT; CDR3aa: CASSETGSGTDTQYF